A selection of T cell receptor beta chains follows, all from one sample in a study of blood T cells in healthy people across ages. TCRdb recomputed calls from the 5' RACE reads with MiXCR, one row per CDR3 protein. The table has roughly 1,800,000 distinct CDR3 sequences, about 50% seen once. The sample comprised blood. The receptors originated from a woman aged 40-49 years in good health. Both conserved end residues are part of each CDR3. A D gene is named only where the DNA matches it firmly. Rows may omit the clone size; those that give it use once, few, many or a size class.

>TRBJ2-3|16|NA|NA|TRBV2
CASSEAGGISTDTQYF
TGTGCCAGCAGTGAAGCGGGCGGGATTAGCACAGATACGCAGTATTTT
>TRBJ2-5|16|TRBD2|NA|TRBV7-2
CASSSERGALQETQYF
TGTGCCAGCAGCTCCGAGCGGGGGGCTCTCCAAGAGACCCAGTACTTC
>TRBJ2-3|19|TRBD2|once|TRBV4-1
CASSQETASGGRDTDTQYF
TGCGCCAGCAGCCAAGAAACAGCTAGCGGGGGGCGGGACACAGATACGCAGTATTTT
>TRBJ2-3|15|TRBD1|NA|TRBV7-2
CASTRDRGITDTQYF
TGTGCCAGCACGCGGGACAGGGGTATAACAGATACGCAGTATTTT
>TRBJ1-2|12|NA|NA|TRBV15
CATSSPGHGYTF
TGTGCCACCAGCAGTCCGGGGCATGGCTACACCTTC
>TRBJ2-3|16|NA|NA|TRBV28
CASSFGTSRIADTQYF
TGTGCCAGCAGTTTTGGGACAAGTAGAATCGCAGATACGCAGTATTTT
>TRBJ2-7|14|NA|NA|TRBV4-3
CASSQVGGVYEQYF
TGCGCCAGCAGCCAAGTTGGCGGAGTCTACGAGCAGTACTTC
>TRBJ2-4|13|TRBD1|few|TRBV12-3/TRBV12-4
CASSGDRGNIQYF
TGTGCCAGCAGCGGGGACAGAGGAAACATTCAGTACTTC
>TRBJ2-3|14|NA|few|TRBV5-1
CASSTVQRSDTQYF
TGCGCCAGCAGCACTGTCCAGAGATCAGATACGCAGTATTTT
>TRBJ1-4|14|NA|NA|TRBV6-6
CASSYTATNEKLFF
TGTGCCAGCAGTTACACGGCAACTAATGAAAAACTGTTTTTT
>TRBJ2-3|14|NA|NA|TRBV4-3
CASSQELAADTQYF
TGCGCCAGCAGCCAAGAACTAGCCGCAGATACGCAGTATTTT
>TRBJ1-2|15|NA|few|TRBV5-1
CASSNSGSTSYGYTF
TGCGCCAGCAGCAATTCAGGGTCGACCTCTTATGGCTACACCTTC
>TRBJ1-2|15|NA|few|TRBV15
CATSRDMTAAYGYTF
TGTGCCACCAGCAGAGATATGACGGCGGCCTATGGCTACACCTTC